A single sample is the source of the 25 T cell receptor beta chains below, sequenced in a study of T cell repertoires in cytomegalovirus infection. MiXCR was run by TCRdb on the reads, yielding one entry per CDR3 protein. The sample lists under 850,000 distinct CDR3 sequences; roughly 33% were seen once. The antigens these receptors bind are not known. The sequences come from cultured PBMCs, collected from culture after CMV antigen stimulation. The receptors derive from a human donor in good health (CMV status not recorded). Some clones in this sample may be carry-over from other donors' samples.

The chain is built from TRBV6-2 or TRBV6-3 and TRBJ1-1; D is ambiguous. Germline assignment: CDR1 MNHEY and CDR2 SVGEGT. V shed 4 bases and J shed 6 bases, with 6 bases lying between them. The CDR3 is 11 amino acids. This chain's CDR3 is CASSFRAEAFF. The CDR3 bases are TGTGCCAGCAGTTTCCGGGCTGAAGCTTTCTTT.

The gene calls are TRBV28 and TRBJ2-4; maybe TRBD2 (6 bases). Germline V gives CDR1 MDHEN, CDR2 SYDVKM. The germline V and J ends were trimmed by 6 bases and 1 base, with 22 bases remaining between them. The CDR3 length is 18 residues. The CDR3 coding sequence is TGTGCCAGCAGGCATACCGGGACTCTCAACCAGGCCAAAAACATTCAGTACTTC. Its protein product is CASRHTGTLNQAKNIQYF.

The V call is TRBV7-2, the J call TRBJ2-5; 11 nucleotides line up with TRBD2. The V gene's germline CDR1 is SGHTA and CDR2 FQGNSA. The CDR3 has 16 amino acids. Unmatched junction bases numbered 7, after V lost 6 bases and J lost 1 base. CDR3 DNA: TGTGCCAGCAGGACTCCGGGACTAGCGGCCCAAGAGACCCAGTACTTC. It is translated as CASRTPGLAAQETQYF.

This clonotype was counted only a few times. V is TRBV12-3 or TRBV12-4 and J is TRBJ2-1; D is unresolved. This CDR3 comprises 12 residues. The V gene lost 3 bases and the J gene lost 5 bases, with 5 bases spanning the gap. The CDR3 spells CASSFGDNEQFF. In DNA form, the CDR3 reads TGTGCCAGCAGTTTTGGTGACAATGAGCAGTTCTTC.

CDR3 in DNA: TGCAGTGCTAGAGAGGACAGGGGCCACAGCTCCTACGAGCAGTACTTC. Amino acids: CSAREDRGHSSYEQYF. V is TRBV20-1 and J is TRBJ2-7; TRBD1 matches 9 bases. V lost 0 bases and J lost 0; bases outside the gene matches: 6. The CDR3 runs to 16 residues. Germline CDR1 is DFQATT and CDR2 is SNEGSKA (reference sequence).

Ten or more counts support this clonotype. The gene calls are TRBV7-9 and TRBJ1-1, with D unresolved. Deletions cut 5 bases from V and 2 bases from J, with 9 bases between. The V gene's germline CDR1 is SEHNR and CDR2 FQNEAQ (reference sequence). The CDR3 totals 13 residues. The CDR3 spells CASSPADNTEAFF. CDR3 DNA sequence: TGTGCCAGCAGCCCCGCAGATAACACTGAAGCTTTCTTT.

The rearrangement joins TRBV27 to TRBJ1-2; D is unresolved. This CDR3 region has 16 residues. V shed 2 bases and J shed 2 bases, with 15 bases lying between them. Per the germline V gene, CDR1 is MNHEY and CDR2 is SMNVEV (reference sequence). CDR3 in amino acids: CASSLLRGPGNYGYTF. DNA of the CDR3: TGTGCCAGCAGTTTACTACGCGGGCCAGGCAACTATGGCTACACCTTC.

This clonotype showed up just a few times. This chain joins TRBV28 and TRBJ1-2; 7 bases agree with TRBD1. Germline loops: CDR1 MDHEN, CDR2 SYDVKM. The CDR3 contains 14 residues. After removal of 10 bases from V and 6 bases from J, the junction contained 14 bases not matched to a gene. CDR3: CATYHPGQLNGYTF. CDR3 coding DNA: TGTGCCACCTATCATCCGGGACAGTTAAATGGCTACACCTTC.

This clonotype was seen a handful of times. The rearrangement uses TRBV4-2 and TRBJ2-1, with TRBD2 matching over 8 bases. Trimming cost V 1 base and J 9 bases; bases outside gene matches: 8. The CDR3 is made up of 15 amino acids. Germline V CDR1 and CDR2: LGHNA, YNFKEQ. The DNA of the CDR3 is TGTGCCAGCAGCCAAGTCAGCGGGGGAACGGGTGAGCAGTTCTTC. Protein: CASSQVSGGTGEQFF.

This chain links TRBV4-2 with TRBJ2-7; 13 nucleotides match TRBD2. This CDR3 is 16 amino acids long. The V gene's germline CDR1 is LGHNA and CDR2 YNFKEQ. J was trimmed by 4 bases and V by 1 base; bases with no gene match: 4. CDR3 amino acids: CASSQGRLAGGYEQYF. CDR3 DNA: TGTGCCAGCAGCCAAGGGCGACTAGCGGGGGGTTACGAGCAGTACTTC.

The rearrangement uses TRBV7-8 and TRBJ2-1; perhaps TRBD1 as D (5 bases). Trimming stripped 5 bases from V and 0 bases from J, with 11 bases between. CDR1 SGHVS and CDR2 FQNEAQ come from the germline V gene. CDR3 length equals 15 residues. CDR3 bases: TGTGCCAGCAGCACCGACAGAGGCTCCTACAATGAGCAGTTCTTC. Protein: CASSTDRGSYNEQFF.

The CDR3 sequence: CASSQVLTDNYNEQFF. The CDR3 coding sequence is TGCGCCAGCAGCCAAGTTCTGACAGACAACTACAATGAGCAGTTCTTC. This chain connects TRBV4-1 to TRBJ2-1, with D possibly matching TRBD1 (5 bases). The germline gives CDR1 MGHRA, CDR2 YSYEKL. Trimming stripped 1 base from V and 3 bases from J, with 13 bases between. The CDR3 is 16 residues long.

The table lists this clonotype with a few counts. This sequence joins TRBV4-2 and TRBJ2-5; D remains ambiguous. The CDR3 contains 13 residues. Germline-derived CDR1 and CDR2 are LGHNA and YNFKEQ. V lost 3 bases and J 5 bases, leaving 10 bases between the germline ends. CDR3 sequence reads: CASSHEYGETQYF. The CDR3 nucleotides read TGTGCCAGCAGCCACGAGTACGGCGAGACCCAGTACTTC.

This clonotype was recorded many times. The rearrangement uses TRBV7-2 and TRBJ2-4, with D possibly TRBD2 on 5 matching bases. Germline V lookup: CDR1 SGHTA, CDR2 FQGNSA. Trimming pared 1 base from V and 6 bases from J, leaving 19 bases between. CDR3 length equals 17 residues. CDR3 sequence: CASSLDGGFGRGNIQYF. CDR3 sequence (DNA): TGTGCCAGCAGCTTAGACGGCGGATTCGGTCGGGGAAACATTCAGTACTTC.

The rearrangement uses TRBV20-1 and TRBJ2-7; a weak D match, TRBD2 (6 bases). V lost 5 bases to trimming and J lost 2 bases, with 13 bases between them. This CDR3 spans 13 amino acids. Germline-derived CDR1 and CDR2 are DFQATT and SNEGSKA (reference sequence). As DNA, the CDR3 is TGCAGTGCTCCTGCCGGGAGAACCTACGAGCAGTACTTC. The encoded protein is CSAPAGRTYEQYF.

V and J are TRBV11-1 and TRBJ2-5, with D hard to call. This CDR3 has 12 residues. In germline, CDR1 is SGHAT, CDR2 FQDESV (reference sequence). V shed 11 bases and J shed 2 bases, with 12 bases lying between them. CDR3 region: CAGGRDQETQYF. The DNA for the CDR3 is TGTGCCGGTGGAAGGGATCAAGAGACCCAGTACTTC.

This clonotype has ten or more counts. The CDR3 nucleotides read TGTGCCAGCAGCTTAGTGGGAGTCGCCCACAATGAGCAGTTCTTC. Translating gives CASSLVGVAHNEQFF. The chain links TRBV7-2 to TRBJ2-1; maybe TRBD2 (5 bases). V lost 1 base and J 5 bases, leaving 12 bases between the germline ends. Germline V CDR1 and CDR2: SGHTA, FQGNSA. The CDR3 has 15 residues. The whole variable domain, filled in from reference TRBV7-2 and TRBJ2-1, reads GAGVSQSPSNKVTEKGKDVELRCDPISGHTALYWYRQSLGQGLEFLIYFQGNSAPDKSGLPSDRFSAERTGGSVSTLTIQRTQQEDSAVYLCASSLVGVAHNEQFFGPGTRLTVL.

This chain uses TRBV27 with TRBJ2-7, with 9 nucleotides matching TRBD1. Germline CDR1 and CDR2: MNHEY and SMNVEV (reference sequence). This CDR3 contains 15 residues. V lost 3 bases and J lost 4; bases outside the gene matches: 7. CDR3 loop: CASSFRQGGWYEQYF. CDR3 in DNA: TGTGCCAGCAGTTTCAGACAGGGGGGATGGTACGAGCAGTACTTC.

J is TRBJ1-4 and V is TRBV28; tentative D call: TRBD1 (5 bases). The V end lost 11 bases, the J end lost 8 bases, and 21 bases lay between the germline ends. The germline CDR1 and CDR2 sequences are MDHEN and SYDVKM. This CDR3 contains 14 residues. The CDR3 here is CAGNTFGGYEKLFF. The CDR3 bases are TGTGCCGGCAATACCTTCGGGGGTTACGAAAAACTGTTTTTT.

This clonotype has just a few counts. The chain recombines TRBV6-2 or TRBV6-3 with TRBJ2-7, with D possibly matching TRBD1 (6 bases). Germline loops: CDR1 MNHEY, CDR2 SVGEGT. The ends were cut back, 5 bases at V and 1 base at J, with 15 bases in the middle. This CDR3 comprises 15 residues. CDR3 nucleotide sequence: TGTGCCAGCAGTCCAACAGGGAGTCGGTCCTACGAGCAGTACTTC. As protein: CASSPTGSRSYEQYF.

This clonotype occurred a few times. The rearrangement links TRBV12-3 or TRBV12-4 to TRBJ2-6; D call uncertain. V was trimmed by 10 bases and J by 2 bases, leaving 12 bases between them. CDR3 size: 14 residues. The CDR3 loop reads CATSELAGANVLTF. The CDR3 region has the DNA TGTGCCACCTCGGAATTGGCTGGGGCCAACGTCCTGACTTTC.

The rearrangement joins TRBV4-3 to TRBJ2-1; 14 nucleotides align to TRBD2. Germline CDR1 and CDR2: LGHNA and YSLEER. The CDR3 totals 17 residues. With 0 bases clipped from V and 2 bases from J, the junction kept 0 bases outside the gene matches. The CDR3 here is CASSQETSGRAYNEQFF. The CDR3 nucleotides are TGCGCCAGCAGCCAAGAGACTAGCGGGAGGGCCTACAATGAGCAGTTCTTC.

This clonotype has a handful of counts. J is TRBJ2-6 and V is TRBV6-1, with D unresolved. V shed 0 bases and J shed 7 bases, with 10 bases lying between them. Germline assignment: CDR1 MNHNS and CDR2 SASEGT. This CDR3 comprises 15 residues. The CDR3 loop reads CASSEASNHANVLTF. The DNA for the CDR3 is TGTGCCAGCAGTGAAGCGAGTAATCATGCCAACGTCCTGACTTTC.

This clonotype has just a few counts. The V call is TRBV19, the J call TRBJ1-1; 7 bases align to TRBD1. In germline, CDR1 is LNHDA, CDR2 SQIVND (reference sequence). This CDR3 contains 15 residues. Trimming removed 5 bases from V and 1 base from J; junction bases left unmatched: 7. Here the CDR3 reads CASSSGTAENTEAFF. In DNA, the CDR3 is TGTGCCAGTAGTTCTGGGACAGCAGAGAACACTGAAGCTTTCTTT.

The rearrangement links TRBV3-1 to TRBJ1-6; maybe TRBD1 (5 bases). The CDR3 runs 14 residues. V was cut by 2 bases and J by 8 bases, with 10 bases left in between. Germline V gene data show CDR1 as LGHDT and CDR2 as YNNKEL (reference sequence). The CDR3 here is CASSQIQGDSPLHF. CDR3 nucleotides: TGTGCCAGCAGCCAAATCCAAGGGGATTCACCCCTCCACTTT.